This is a list of T cell receptor beta chains from one sample in a study of blood T cell repertoires in COVID-19. Sequenced by immunoSEQ multiplex PCR; TCRdb stores in-frame clones only, minus some. The sample comprises approximately 190,000 clones, around 80% of which are singletons, and approximately 15% rests with the top ten. Sequencing used peripheral blood. The source is a man younger than 40 with active or convalescent COVID-19. The CDR3 runs from the conserved cysteine through the conserved F or W. The D gene is left open where the match is weak. Rows may omit the clone size; those that give it use once, few, many or a size class.

j_call v_call clone_size d_call cdr3_aa cdr3_nt
TRBJ2-7 TRBV10-3 NA TRBD2 CATGTKAYEQYF TGTGCCACCGGGACTAAAGCATACGAGCAGTACTTC
TRBJ1-1 TRBV6-6 NA NA CASSYLYTEAFF TGTGCCAGCAGTTACCTATACACTGAAGCTTTCTTT
TRBJ1-1 TRBV28 NA NA CASSFPGFTEAFF TGTGCCAGCAGTTTCCCGGGGTTCACTGAAGCTTTCTTT
TRBJ1-4 TRBV14 NA NA CASSQRTATNEKLFF TGTGCCAGCAGCCAGAGGACAGCAACTAATGAAAAACTGTTTTTT
TRBJ2-5 TRBV5-1 NA TRBD1 CASSFDRDKTQYF TGCGCCAGCAGCTTTGACAGGGACAAGACCCAGTACTTC
TRBJ2-5 TRBV2 NA NA CASSVQGGTQETQYF TGTGCCAGCAGCGTACAGGGCGGTACCCAAGAGACCCAGTACTTC
TRBJ2-3 TRBV6-4 NA TRBD2 CASSEGSGSTDTQYF TGTGCCAGCAGTGAAGGTAGCGGGAGCACAGATACGCAGTATTTT
TRBJ1-2 TRBV29-1 NA TRBD1 CSVVGGEYYGYTF TGCAGCGTTGTAGGGGGCGAGTACTATGGCTACACCTTC
TRBJ2-1 TRBV19 NA TRBD1 CASRITERGLYNEQFF TGTGCCAGTAGGATTACTGAGAGGGGGCTCTACAATGAGCAGTTCTTC
TRBJ1-5 TRBV10-3 NA TRBD1 CAISDPDRDGQPQHF TGTGCCATCAGTGATCCCGACAGGGACGGCCAGCCCCAGCATTTT
TRBJ2-5 TRBV6-6 NA TRBD1 CASSSGQGIETQYF TGTGCCAGCAGTTCCGGACAGGGGATAGAGACCCAGTACTTC
TRBJ2-3 TRBV27 NA NA CASSLLATDTQYF TGTGCCAGCAGTTTACTCGCGACAGATACGCAGTATTTT
TRBJ1-6 TRBV7-8 NA TRBD1 CASSPGTGVGSPLHF TGTGCCAGCAGCCCTGGGACAGGGGTTGGGTCACCCCTCCACTTT
TRBJ1-4 TRBV15 NA NA CATSVRLNEKLFF TGTGCCACCAGCGTGCGGCTGAATGAAAAACTGTTTTTT
TRBJ2-7 TRBV5-4 NA TRBD1 CASSPWDRENEQYF TGTGCCAGCAGCCCCTGGGACAGGGAAAACGAGCAGTACTTC
TRBJ2-1 TRBV7-9 NA TRBD2 CASSEGLAGVGPYNEQFF TGTGCCAGCAGCGAGGGACTAGCGGGAGTGGGGCCCTACAATGAGCAGTTCTTC
TRBJ2-1 TRBV24-1 once TRBD1 CATSDLHGQGTYNEQFF TGTGCCACCAGTGATTTGCACGGACAGGGAACCTACAATGAGCAGTTCTTC
TRBJ1-1 TRBV10-2 NA NA CASRRDTPLNTEAFF TGCGCCAGCAGAAGGGACACCCCGCTCAACACTGAAGCTTTCTTT
TRBJ2-7 TRBV10-1 few TRBD2 CASSETSGPYEQYF TGCGCCAGCAGTGAAACTAGCGGCCCCTACGAGCAGTACTTC
TRBJ2-1 TRBV7-2 NA TRBD2 CASSTRGTSGGANYNEQFF TGTGCCAGCAGCACGCGCGGGACTAGCGGGGGGGCCAATTACAATGAGCAGTTCTTC
TRBJ2-5 TRBV6-1 many TRBD2 CASSELAGGQETQYF TGTGCCAGCAGTGAACTAGCGGGGGGGCAAGAGACCCAGTACTTC
TRBJ2-5 TRBV6-5 NA NA CASSRQGKETQYF TGTGCCAGCAGTCGCCAGGGGAAAGAGACCCAGTACTTC
TRBJ1-2 TRBV28 few NA CASSPRQVYGYTF TGTGCCAGCAGTCCAAGACAGGTCTATGGCTACACCTTC
TRBJ2-2 TRBV10-3 NA TRBD2 CAISEVASGSTGELFF TGTGCCATCAGTGAGGTGGCTAGCGGGAGTACCGGGGAGCTGTTTTTT
TRBJ1-1 TRBV13 NA NA CASSLGGGTEAFF TGTGCCAGCAGCTTGGGGGGGGGCACTGAAGCTTTCTTT
TRBJ1-6 TRBV20-1 few NA CSASNPAQGSYNSPLHF TGCAGTGCTAGTAACCCTGCCCAGGGCTCCTATAATTCACCCCTCCACTTT
TRBJ1-5 TRBV7-2 NA NA CASSSGDQPQHF TGTGCCAGCAGCTCAGGGGATCAGCCCCAGCATTTT
TRBJ2-2 TRBV19 NA NA CASSINEGTGELFF TGTGCCAGTAGTATAAATGAGGGAACCGGGGAGCTGTTTTTT
TRBJ2-5 TRBV5-8 NA TRBD2 CASSLATSGAETQYF TGTGCCAGCAGCTTGGCGACTAGCGGGGCGGAGACCCAGTACTTC
TRBJ1-5 TRBV19 NA NA CATSRQGNQPQHF TGTGCCACCTCGCGTCAGGGGAATCAGCCCCAGCATTTT
TRBJ1-2 TRBV5-6 NA TRBD1 CASSSRQGTADYGYTF TGTGCCAGCAGCTCGCGACAGGGGACGGCAGACTATGGCTACACCTTC
TRBJ2-7 TRBV6-6 NA NA CASSDPSANRVEQYF TGTGCCAGCAGTGACCCTTCCGCCAACAGGGTCGAGCAGTACTTC
TRBJ1-5 TRBV27 NA NA CASTFRQGSNQPQHF TGTGCCAGCACCTTCCGGCAGGGTAGCAATCAGCCCCAGCATTTT
TRBJ2-5 TRBV5-5 NA TRBD1 CASSSTGQGKTQYF TGTGCCAGCAGTTCGACTGGACAGGGGAAGACCCAGTACTTC
TRBJ1-4 TRBV4-3 NA NA CASSQSLRTDATNEKLFF TGCGCCAGCAGCCAATCCCTCCGGACAGATGCAACTAATGAAAAACTGTTTTTT
TRBJ1-3 TRBV30 NA NA CAWSPVVGNTIYF TGTGCCTGGAGTCCCGTAGTCGGAAACACCATATATTTT
TRBJ1-3 TRBV19 NA TRBD1 CASSPGQPSSGNTIYF TGTGCCAGTAGTCCGGGACAGCCGAGCTCTGGAAACACCATATATTTT
TRBJ2-4 TRBV7-8 NA TRBD1 CASSLDAGTGKNIQYF TGTGCCAGCAGCTTGGATGCCGGGACAGGGAAAAACATTCAGTACTTC
TRBJ2-7 TRBV7-8 NA TRBD2 CASSPGGVAGTYEQYF TGTGCCAGCAGCCCCGGAGGGGTAGCGGGCACCTACGAGCAGTACTTC
TRBJ2-7 TRBV2 NA NA CASSGYEQYF TGTGCCAGCAGCGGGTACGAGCAGTACTTC
TRBJ1-4 TRBV13 NA NA CASSSFLRGMGGKLFF TGTGCCAGCAGCTCCTTCCTCCGTGGCATGGGGGGGAAACTGTTTTTT
TRBJ1-1 TRBV18 NA NA CASSPLDRNTEAFF TGTGCCAGCTCACCCCTAGACAGGAACACTGAAGCTTTCTTT
TRBJ1-2 TRBV10-1 NA NA CASRFLTASYGYTF TGCGCCAGCAGATTTTTGACAGCATCCTATGGCTACACCTTC
TRBJ1-1 TRBV10-3 NA NA CAISELLAGRMNTEAFF TGTGCCATCAGTGAGCTTTTGGCAGGGCGAATGAACACTGAAGCTTTCTTT
TRBJ2-5 TRBV25-1 NA TRBD2 CASSEPAGGPETQYF TGTGCCAGCAGTGAACCCGCGGGGGGGCCTGAGACCCAGTACTTC
TRBJ2-2 TRBV18 NA TRBD2 CASSPPNSGGARTGELFF TGTGCCAGCTCACCACCAAATAGCGGGGGGGCCCGCACCGGGGAGCTGTTTTTT
TRBJ2-5 TRBV25-1 NA TRBD2 CASRVREGETQYF TGTGCCAGCAGAGTGAGGGAGGGAGAGACCCAGTACTTC
TRBJ1-5 TRBV24-1 NA TRBD1 CATSVGGQGPNQPQHF TGTGCCACCAGTGTTGGAGGACAGGGGCCGAATCAGCCCCAGCATTTT
TRBJ2-5 TRBV5-1 NA TRBD2 CASTETPGTSAAETQYF TGCGCCAGCACCGAGACTCCCGGGACTAGCGCCGCGGAGACCCAGTACTTC
TRBJ1-2 TRBV19 NA TRBD1 CASSIQGATNYGYTF TGTGCCAGTAGTATACAGGGGGCGACCAACTATGGCTACACCTTC
TRBJ2-1 TRBV5-6 once TRBD2 CASSLQSSGSYNEQFF TGTGCCAGCAGCCTGCAGTCTAGCGGCTCCTACAATGAGCAGTTCTTC
TRBJ2-2 TRBV29-1 NA NA CSVLGSTGELFF TGCAGCGTTCTCGGGTCCACCGGGGAGCTGTTTTTT
TRBJ1-4 TRBV19 NA TRBD1 CASSARTGVNEKLFF TGTGCCAGTAGCGCCCGGACAGGGGTTAATGAAAAACTGTTTTTT
TRBJ2-7 TRBV20-1 NA TRBD1 CSASWDRAYEQYF TGCAGTGCTAGTTGGGACAGGGCCTACGAGCAGTACTTC
TRBJ2-1 TRBV19 few NA CASSQNRDANEQFF TGTGCCAGTAGTCAGAACAGGGACGCCAATGAGCAGTTCTTC
TRBJ1-1 TRBV2 NA TRBD1 CASRVTGGDTEAFF TGTGCCAGCAGGGTTACAGGGGGCGACACTGAAGCTTTCTTT
TRBJ2-3 TRBV5-1 NA TRBD2 CASSPATSGKNTDTQYF TGCGCCAGCAGCCCGGCGACTAGCGGTAAGAACACAGATACGCAGTATTTT
TRBJ1-1 TRBV10-1 NA NA CASSGPGHPNTEAFF TGCGCCAGCAGTGGACCGGGACACCCGAACACTGAAGCTTTCTTT
TRBJ2-3 TRBV7-3 NA TRBD2 CASSLFLAADTQYF TGTGCCAGCAGCTTATTCCTAGCGGCAGATACGCAGTATTTT